This T cell receptor (beta chain) stems from a study of radiation and T cells in renal cell carcinoma. The time point here: baseline pretreatment blood. Described treatment: 15 Gy SBRT to primary tumor, nephrectomy 4 weeks later. The repertoire was sequenced with immunoSEQ multiplex PCR; TCRdb's copy has only in-frame clones and lacks some. The sample lists some 150,000 clones; roughly 84% were seen once. About this clone itself: What it binds is not known.

Regarding the study as a whole: From baseline, blood top tumor clonotypes peaked at 2 weeks post-radiation.

Germline CDR1 and CDR2: SNHLY and FYNNEI. The length of the CDR3 is 15 residues. Trimming cost V 8 bases and J 0 bases, with 13 bases left between them. Source: blood, taken from a patient whose treatment included radiotherapy and nephrectomy. The TCR originated in a woman between 45 and 65 years old with renal cell carcinoma. The chain couples TRBV2 to TRBJ1-4, with TRBD1 as a possible D gene (5 bases). CDR3 in amino acids: CASCWGRTTNEKLFF. CDR3 in DNA: TGTGCCAGCTGTTGGGGCAGGACAACTAATGAAAAACTGTTTTTT.